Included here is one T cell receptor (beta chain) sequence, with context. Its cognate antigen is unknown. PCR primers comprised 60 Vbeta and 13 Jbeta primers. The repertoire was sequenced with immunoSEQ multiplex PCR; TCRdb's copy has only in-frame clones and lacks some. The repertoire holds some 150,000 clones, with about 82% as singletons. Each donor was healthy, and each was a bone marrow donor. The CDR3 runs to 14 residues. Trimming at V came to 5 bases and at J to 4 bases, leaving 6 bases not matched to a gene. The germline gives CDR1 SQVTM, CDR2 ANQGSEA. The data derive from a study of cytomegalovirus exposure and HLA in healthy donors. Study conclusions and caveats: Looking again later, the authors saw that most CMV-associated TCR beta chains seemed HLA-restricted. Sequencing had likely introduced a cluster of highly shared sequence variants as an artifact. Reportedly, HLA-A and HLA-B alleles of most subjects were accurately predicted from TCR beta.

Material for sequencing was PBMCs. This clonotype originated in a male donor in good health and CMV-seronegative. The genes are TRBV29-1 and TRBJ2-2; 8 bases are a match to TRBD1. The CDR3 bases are TGCAGCGTTCCCCAGGGGGCGGGCACCGGGGAGCTGTTTTTT. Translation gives CSVPQGAGTGELFF.